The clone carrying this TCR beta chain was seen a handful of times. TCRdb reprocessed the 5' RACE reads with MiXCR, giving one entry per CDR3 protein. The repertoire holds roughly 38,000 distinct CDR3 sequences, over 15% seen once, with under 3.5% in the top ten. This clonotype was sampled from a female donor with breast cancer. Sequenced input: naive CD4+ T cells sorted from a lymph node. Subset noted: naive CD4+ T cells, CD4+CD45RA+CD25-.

CDR3 bases: TGTGCCAGCAGTCGCCTAGGACAGGGAGCCTACGAGCAGTACTTC. It codes for CASSRLGQGAYEQYF. This chain uses TRBV6-6 with TRBJ2-7; TRBD1 matches at 8 bases. The CDR3 has 15 residues. The V segment lost 5 bases and the J segment 2 bases; nucleotides outside the gene matches: 8. In germline, CDR1 is MNHNY, CDR2 SVGAGI (reference sequence).